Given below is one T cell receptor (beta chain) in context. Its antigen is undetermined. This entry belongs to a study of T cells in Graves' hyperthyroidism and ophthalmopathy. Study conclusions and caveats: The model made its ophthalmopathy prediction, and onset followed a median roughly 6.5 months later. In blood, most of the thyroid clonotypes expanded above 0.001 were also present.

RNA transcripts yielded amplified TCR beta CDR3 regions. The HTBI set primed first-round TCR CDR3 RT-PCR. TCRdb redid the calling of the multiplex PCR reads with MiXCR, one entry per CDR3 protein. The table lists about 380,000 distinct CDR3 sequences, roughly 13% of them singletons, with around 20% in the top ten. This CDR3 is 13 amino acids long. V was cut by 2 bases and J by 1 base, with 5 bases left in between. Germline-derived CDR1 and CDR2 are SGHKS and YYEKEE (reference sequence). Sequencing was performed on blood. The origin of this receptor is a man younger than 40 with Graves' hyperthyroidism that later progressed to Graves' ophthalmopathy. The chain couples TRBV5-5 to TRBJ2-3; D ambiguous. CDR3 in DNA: TGTGCCAGCAGCTTTGTTGGCACAGATACGCAGTATTTT. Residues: CASSFVGTDTQYF. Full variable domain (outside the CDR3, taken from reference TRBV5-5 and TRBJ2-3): DAGVTQSPTHLIKTRGQQVTLRCSPISGHKSVSWYQQVLGQGPQFIFQYYEKEERGRGNFPDRFSARQFPNYSSELNVNALLLGDSALYLCASSFVGTDTQYFGPGTRLTVL.